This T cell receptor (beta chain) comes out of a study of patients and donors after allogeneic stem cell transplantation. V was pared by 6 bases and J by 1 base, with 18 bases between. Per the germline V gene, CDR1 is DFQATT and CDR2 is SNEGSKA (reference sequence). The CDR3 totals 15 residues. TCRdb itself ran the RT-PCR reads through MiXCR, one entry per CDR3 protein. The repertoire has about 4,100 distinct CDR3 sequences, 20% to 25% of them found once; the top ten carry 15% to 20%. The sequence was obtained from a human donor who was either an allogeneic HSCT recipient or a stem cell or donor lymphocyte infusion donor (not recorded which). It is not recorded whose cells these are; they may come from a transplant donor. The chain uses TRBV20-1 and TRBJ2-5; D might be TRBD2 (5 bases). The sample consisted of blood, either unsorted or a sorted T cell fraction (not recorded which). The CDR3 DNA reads TGCAGTGCGACCTCGGACTCGTTTACCCAAGAGACCCAGTACTTC. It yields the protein CSATSDSFTQETQYF.